The clone carrying this TCR beta chain showed up just a few times. The antigen remains unidentified. TCRdb analysed the 5' RACE reads with MiXCR anew, one entry per CDR3 protein. The data show just under 90,000 distinct CDR3 sequences, with over 13% seen just once and approximately 7.5% held by the top ten. Trimming pared 4 bases from V and 3 bases from J, leaving 10 bases between. This CDR3 has 13 amino acids. Germline assignment: CDR1 MGHRA and CDR2 YSYEKL. This sample was included in a study of early T cells in non-severe SARS-CoV-2 infection. Study results and caveats: VDJdb matching skewed toward anti-spike CD8 responses, missing private and CD4 specificities.

The clonotype comes from an adult who was a healthcare worker with PCR-confirmed SARS-CoV-2 infection or an uninfected control (not recorded which). Sequences were obtained from whole blood. The chain joins TRBV4-1 to TRBJ2-7; D not resolved. The CDR3 loop is CASSLNSHYEQYF. CDR3 nucleotides: TGCGCCAGCAGCCTCAACAGTCACTACGAGCAGTACTTC.